This record looks at one TCR beta chain sequence and its context. The record originates from a study of PD-1 blockade in classical Hodgkin lymphoma. With no exception, relapse followed autologous stem cell transplantation in all patients, and brentuximab vedotin exposure varied. CDR1 MGHDK and CDR2 SYGVNS come from the germline V gene. This CDR3 is built from 17 residues. V trimming: 1 base; J trimming: 4 bases; junction bases outside the gene matches: 11. Some clones are missing from TCRdb's copy, which holds only in-frame ones; the method was immunoSEQ multiplex PCR. The sample contains about 110,000 clones, 89% of which appear only once.

The V and J genes are TRBV25-1 and TRBJ1-1, with TRBD1 matching 8 bases. The sequenced sample was peripheral blood mononuclear cells (PBMCs), obtained before the second cycle of nivolumab. The source is a human donor with classical Hodgkin lymphoma. CDR3 residues: CASSESRGHIKGTEAFF. In DNA, the CDR3 is TGTGCCAGCAGTGAATCCAGGGGGCACATCAAGGGCACTGAAGCTTTCTTT.